This is a list of T cell receptor beta chains from one sample in a study of cytomegalovirus exposure and HLA in healthy donors. Clones were sequenced by immunoSEQ multiplex PCR, and TCRdb holds only the in-frame ones, with some missing. In the table there are about 110,000 clones, over 60% of which are singletons. The sequenced sample consisted of PBMCs. Receptors were obtained from a woman in her fifties or sixties in good health and CMV-seropositive. The CDR3 runs from the conserved cysteine through the conserved F or W. The D gene is left open where the match is weak. For some rows the clone size is stated as once, few or many, or as a class when expanded; others skip it.

d_gene: TRBD1; v_gene: TRBV5-5; abundance: .; j_gene: TRBJ2-5; CDR3aa: CASSLDRGKTQYF; CDR3nt: TGTGCCAGCAGCTTGGACAGGGGTAAGACCCAGTACTTC
d_gene: .; v_gene: TRBV28; abundance: .; j_gene: TRBJ2-2; CDR3aa: CASSPLHTRELFF; CDR3nt: TGTGCCAGCAGTCCCCTTCACACCAGGGAGCTGTTTTTT
d_gene: .; v_gene: TRBV29-1; abundance: .; j_gene: TRBJ2-7; CDR3aa: CSVEGSPGTQYEQYF; CDR3nt: TGCAGCGTTGAAGGTAGCCCCGGGACACAGTACGAGCAGTACTTC
d_gene: TRBD1; v_gene: TRBV28; abundance: .; j_gene: TRBJ1-2; CDR3aa: CASSLTGTWYGYTF; CDR3nt: TGTGCCAGCAGTCTGACAGGGACTTGGTATGGCTACACCTTC
d_gene: .; v_gene: TRBV10-3; abundance: few; j_gene: TRBJ2-7; CDR3aa: CAISERGYEQYF; CDR3nt: TGTGCCATCAGTGAGAGGGGCTACGAGCAGTACTTC
d_gene: TRBD1; v_gene: TRBV19; abundance: once; j_gene: TRBJ2-3; CDR3aa: CASSSTGGASTQYF; CDR3nt: TGTGCCAGTAGTTCGACAGGGGGCGCGAGTACGCAGTATTTT
d_gene: .; v_gene: TRBV6-5; abundance: .; j_gene: TRBJ1-2; CDR3aa: CASSYSIGGEIF; CDR3nt: TGTGCCAGCAGTTACTCGATTGGGGGGGAGATCTTC
d_gene: .; v_gene: TRBV25-1; abundance: .; j_gene: TRBJ2-7; CDR3aa: CASSARDTVSFYEQYF; CDR3nt: TGTGCCAGCAGTGCCAGGGACACAGTTTCTTTCTACGAGCAGTACTTC
d_gene: .; v_gene: TRBV21-1; abundance: few; j_gene: TRBJ1-3; CDR3aa: CASSNRDRGLGNTIYF; CDR3nt: TGTGCCAGCAGCAACCGGGACAGGGGGCTTGGAAACACCATATATTTT
d_gene: .; v_gene: TRBV28; abundance: .; j_gene: TRBJ1-2; CDR3aa: CASSLRLTGNGYTF; CDR3nt: TGTGCCAGCAGTTTACGACTCACAGGGAACGGCTACACCTTC
d_gene: .; v_gene: TRBV10-3; abundance: .; j_gene: TRBJ2-5; CDR3aa: CAISPTGQETQYF; CDR3nt: TGTGCCATCAGTCCAACGGGACAAGAGACCCAGTACTTC
d_gene: .; v_gene: TRBV19; abundance: few; j_gene: TRBJ1-2; CDR3aa: CASSIDALGGRLQGYTF; CDR3nt: TGTGCCAGTAGTATTGACGCCCTCGGGGGACGGCTCCAGGGCTACACCTTC
d_gene: .; v_gene: TRBV7-9; abundance: .; j_gene: TRBJ1-1; CDR3aa: CASSLQGKNTEAFF; CDR3nt: TGTGCCAGCAGCTTACAGGGGAAAAACACTGAAGCTTTCTTT
d_gene: TRBD1; v_gene: TRBV5-4; abundance: .; j_gene: TRBJ2-7; CDR3aa: CASSRDRRYEQYF; CDR3nt: TGTGCCAGCAGCCGGGACAGACGGTACGAGCAGTACTTC
d_gene: .; v_gene: TRBV5-5; abundance: .; j_gene: TRBJ1-5; CDR3aa: CASSLYRDQRGNQPQHF; CDR3nt: TGTGCCAGCAGCTTATATAGAGACCAACGGGGCAATCAGCCCCAGCATTTT
d_gene: TRBD1; v_gene: TRBV9; abundance: .; j_gene: TRBJ2-6; CDR3aa: CASSIRQGGTGANVLTF; CDR3nt: TGTGCCAGCAGCATTCGACAGGGGGGGACTGGGGCCAACGTCCTGACTTTC
d_gene: .; v_gene: TRBV5-1; abundance: .; j_gene: TRBJ1-5; CDR3aa: CASSLAVRQLADQPQHF; CDR3nt: TGCGCCAGCAGCTTGGCGGTGCGGCAGTTGGCCGATCAGCCCCAGCATTTT
d_gene: .; v_gene: TRBV6-5; abundance: .; j_gene: TRBJ1-1; CDR3aa: CASTPTFTGVTEAFF; CDR3nt: TGTGCCAGCACCCCGACCTTTACGGGAGTTACTGAAGCTTTCTTT
d_gene: .; v_gene: TRBV28; abundance: .; j_gene: TRBJ1-3; CDR3aa: CASSYLISGNTIYF; CDR3nt: TGTGCCAGCAGTTACTTGATTTCTGGAAACACCATATATTTT
d_gene: .; v_gene: TRBV7-3; abundance: .; j_gene: TRBJ1-1; CDR3aa: CASSPRGGRTEAFF; CDR3nt: TGTGCCAGCAGCCCCCGGGGAGGGAGGACTGAAGCTTTCTTT
d_gene: TRBD1; v_gene: TRBV18; abundance: .; j_gene: TRBJ2-4; CDR3aa: CASSAPGQGWSIQYF; CDR3nt: TGTGCCAGCTCAGCCCCGGGACAGGGATGGTCCATTCAGTACTTC
d_gene: TRBD1; v_gene: TRBV5-5; abundance: .; j_gene: TRBJ1-1; CDR3aa: CASRQGASTEAFF; CDR3nt: TGTGCCAGCAGACAGGGGGCGAGCACTGAAGCTTTCTTT
d_gene: .; v_gene: TRBV7-9; abundance: .; j_gene: TRBJ1-1; CDR3aa: CASSSQQGNTEAFF; CDR3nt: TGTGCCAGCAGCTCACAACAGGGGAACACTGAAGCTTTCTTT
d_gene: TRBD2; v_gene: TRBV7-3; abundance: .; j_gene: TRBJ2-2; CDR3aa: CASSPGLATTGELFF; CDR3nt: TGTGCCAGCAGCCCCGGACTAGCGACCACCGGGGAGCTGTTTTTT
d_gene: TRBD2; v_gene: TRBV6-5; abundance: .; j_gene: TRBJ2-3; CDR3aa: CASSQLAASTDTQYF; CDR3nt: TGTGCCAGCAGCCAGCTAGCGGCTAGCACAGATACGCAGTATTTT
d_gene: TRBD2; v_gene: TRBV10-3; abundance: .; j_gene: TRBJ2-5; CDR3aa: CAISESSGGIGETQYF; CDR3nt: TGTGCCATCAGTGAAAGTAGCGGGGGTATAGGGGAGACCCAGTACTTC
d_gene: TRBD1; v_gene: TRBV19; abundance: .; j_gene: TRBJ1-4; CDR3aa: CASRGQGAPNEKLFF; CDR3nt: TGTGCCAGTAGGGGACAGGGGGCGCCGAATGAAAAACTGTTTTTT
d_gene: .; v_gene: TRBV6-5; abundance: .; j_gene: TRBJ1-1; CDR3aa: CASSYVSSGEAFF; CDR3nt: TGTGCCAGCAGTTATGTATCCTCCGGTGAAGCTTTCTTT
d_gene: TRBD1; v_gene: TRBV7-9; abundance: .; j_gene: TRBJ2-1; CDR3aa: CASSFTQGVVYNEQFF; CDR3nt: TGTGCCAGCAGCTTCACACAGGGGGTGGTCTACAATGAGCAGTTCTTC
d_gene: .; v_gene: TRBV19; abundance: .; j_gene: TRBJ2-2; CDR3aa: CASSMLLAPPNTGELFF; CDR3nt: TGTGCCAGTAGTATGTTATTAGCACCCCCGAACACCGGGGAGCTGTTTTTT
d_gene: .; v_gene: TRBV15; abundance: few; j_gene: TRBJ1-4; CDR3aa: CATSRDRGLGEKLFF; CDR3nt: TGTGCCACCAGCAGAGATCGGGGATTAGGGGAAAAACTGTTTTTT
d_gene: TRBD1; v_gene: TRBV19; abundance: .; j_gene: TRBJ1-6; CDR3aa: CASSILQGAGSPLHF; CDR3nt: TGTGCCAGTAGTATTCTCCAGGGGGCAGGGTCACCCCTCCACTTT
d_gene: .; v_gene: TRBV9; abundance: .; j_gene: TRBJ2-7; CDR3aa: CASSVGAGIYEQYF; CDR3nt: TGTGCCAGCAGCGTAGGCGCAGGGATCTACGAGCAGTACTTC
d_gene: .; v_gene: TRBV5-1; abundance: .; j_gene: TRBJ1-2; CDR3aa: CASSLDTYGYTF; CDR3nt: TGCGCCAGCAGCTTGGACACCTATGGCTACACCTTC
d_gene: TRBD2; v_gene: TRBV9; abundance: .; j_gene: TRBJ2-5; CDR3aa: CASSVGTSGGAETQYF; CDR3nt: TGTGCCAGCAGCGTGGGGACTAGCGGGGGGGCGGAGACCCAGTACTTC
d_gene: TRBD2; v_gene: TRBV28; abundance: .; j_gene: TRBJ2-1; CDR3aa: CASSPAGGLGSGEQFF; CDR3nt: TGTGCCAGCAGTCCCGCCGGGGGACTAGGGAGCGGTGAGCAGTTCTTC
d_gene: .; v_gene: TRBV7-3; abundance: .; j_gene: TRBJ2-2; CDR3aa: CASSPTRTGELFF; CDR3nt: TGTGCCAGCAGCCCTACTAGGACCGGGGAGCTGTTTTTT
d_gene: .; v_gene: TRBV28; abundance: .; j_gene: TRBJ2-4; CDR3aa: CASSLRGHIQYF; CDR3nt: TGTGCCAGCAGTTTAAGGGGTCACATTCAGTACTTC
d_gene: TRBD2; v_gene: TRBV29-1; abundance: .; j_gene: TRBJ2-3; CDR3aa: CSPPKKRGSSSPGDTQYF; CDR3nt: TGCAGCCCCCCAAAGAAGCGGGGGAGCTCTTCACCGGGAGATACGCAGTATTTT
d_gene: .; v_gene: TRBV6-6; abundance: .; j_gene: TRBJ1-2; CDR3aa: CASSYSRGGADGYTF; CDR3nt: TGTGCCAGCAGTTACTCGAGGGGCGGGGCAGATGGCTACACCTTC
d_gene: TRBD2; v_gene: TRBV7-9; abundance: .; j_gene: TRBJ2-1; CDR3aa: CASSPGRDYRDEQFF; CDR3nt: TGTGCCAGCAGCCCTGGGAGGGACTATCGTGATGAGCAGTTCTTC
d_gene: .; v_gene: TRBV28; abundance: .; j_gene: TRBJ1-2; CDR3aa: CASTPAGGFGGYTF; CDR3nt: TGTGCCAGCACTCCCGCCGGGGGATTTGGTGGCTACACCTTC
d_gene: .; v_gene: TRBV2; abundance: few; j_gene: TRBJ1-2; CDR3aa: CASRETVYYGYTF; CDR3nt: TGTGCCAGCAGGGAGACAGTTTACTATGGCTACACCTTC
d_gene: .; v_gene: TRBV2; abundance: .; j_gene: TRBJ2-4; CDR3aa: CASSESRGSNIQYF; CDR3nt: TGTGCCAGCAGTGAGAGCAGGGGAAGCAACATTCAGTACTTC
d_gene: TRBD1; v_gene: TRBV7-9; abundance: .; j_gene: TRBJ2-7; CDR3aa: CASSVSSGTGYNYEQYF; CDR3nt: TGTGCCAGCAGCGTGAGCTCCGGGACAGGTTACAACTACGAGCAGTACTTC
d_gene: .; v_gene: TRBV7-9; abundance: .; j_gene: TRBJ1-2; CDR3aa: CASSFFRDPGIYGYTF; CDR3nt: TGTGCCAGCAGCTTCTTTAGGGATCCGGGGATCTATGGCTACACCTTC
d_gene: TRBD1; v_gene: TRBV5-1; abundance: .; j_gene: TRBJ2-3; CDR3aa: CASSLGTGSDTQYF; CDR3nt: TGCGCCAGCAGCTTGGGGACAGGGTCAGATACGCAGTATTTT
d_gene: TRBD1; v_gene: TRBV7-9; abundance: .; j_gene: TRBJ1-5; CDR3aa: CASSLARGTEHQPQHF; CDR3nt: TGTGCCAGCAGCTTAGCGCGTGGGACAGAACATCAGCCCCAGCATTTT
d_gene: TRBD2; v_gene: TRBV7-9; abundance: .; j_gene: TRBJ2-3; CDR3aa: CSSSDGLADTQYF; CDR3nt: TGTTCCAGCAGCGACGGACTAGCGGATACGCAGTATTTT
d_gene: TRBD1; v_gene: TRBV28; abundance: .; j_gene: TRBJ1-1; CDR3aa: CASSLAGGGWAFF; CDR3nt: TGTGCCAGCAGTTTAGCAGGGGGCGGGTGGGCTTTCTTT
d_gene: .; v_gene: TRBV5-1; abundance: once; j_gene: TRBJ1-2; CDR3aa: CASSLAGEDYGYTF; CDR3nt: TGCGCCAGCAGCCTGGCGGGGGAGGACTATGGCTACACCTTC
d_gene: TRBD1; v_gene: TRBV19; abundance: few; j_gene: TRBJ1-1; CDR3aa: CASSIRGLTEAFF; CDR3nt: TGTGCCAGTAGTATCAGGGGGCTAACTGAAGCTTTCTTT
d_gene: TRBD2; v_gene: TRBV6-6; abundance: .; j_gene: TRBJ2-1; CDR3aa: CASRPAGGSREQFF; CDR3nt: TGTGCCAGCAGACCAGCGGGGGGGTCCAGGGAGCAGTTCTTC
d_gene: .; v_gene: TRBV6-5; abundance: .; j_gene: TRBJ2-2; CDR3aa: CASSSRRGGAAGELFF; CDR3nt: TGTGCCAGCAGTTCTAGAAGGGGGGGGGCCGCCGGGGAGCTGTTTTTT
d_gene: .; v_gene: TRBV5-1; abundance: .; j_gene: TRBJ2-5; CDR3aa: CASSLTQTAEETQYF; CDR3nt: TGCGCCAGCAGCCTAACCCAGACAGCAGAAGAGACCCAGTACTTC
d_gene: TRBD1; v_gene: TRBV5-1; abundance: .; j_gene: TRBJ1-4; CDR3aa: CASSLGLALLDRGVRKLFF; CDR3nt: TGCGCCAGCAGCTTGGGCCTAGCCTTGCTGGACAGGGGAGTCAGAAAACTGTTTTTT
d_gene: .; v_gene: TRBV6-6; abundance: few; j_gene: TRBJ1-5; CDR3aa: CASSLQGSYNQPQHF; CDR3nt: TGTGCCAGCAGTTTGCAGGGGTCCTACAATCAGCCCCAGCATTTT
d_gene: .; v_gene: TRBV11-1; abundance: once; j_gene: TRBJ2-7; CDR3aa: CASAGSSYEQYF; CDR3nt: TGTGCCAGCGCGGGTTCGTCCTACGAGCAGTACTTC
d_gene: TRBD2; v_gene: TRBV27; abundance: .; j_gene: TRBJ2-7; CDR3aa: CASSFPLAGGYEQYF; CDR3nt: TGTGCCAGCAGTTTCCCGCTAGCGGGGGGCTACGAGCAGTACTTC